Shown below are 11 T cell receptor beta chains from a single sample sequenced in a study of T cell repertoires in cytomegalovirus infection. TCRdb re-called the reads through MiXCR, storing one row per CDR3 protein. The table records about 500,000 distinct CDR3 sequences, roughly a third of them present only once. Their antigens are not known. The starting material was cultured PBMCs, obtained from culture after CMV antigen stimulation. These receptors originate from a human donor in good health (CMV status not recorded). Some clones in this sample may be carry-over from other donors' samples.

The gene calls are TRBV5-3 and TRBJ2-3; 14 nucleotides agree with TRBD2. TRBV5-3 is an ORF; its function is uncertain. This CDR3 is 17 amino acids long. Trimming removed 8 bases from V and 4 bases from J; junction bases left unmatched: 12. The CDR3 loop is CASTPPGTSGRADTQYF. The CDR3 region has the DNA TGTGCCAGCACCCCCCCGGGGACTAGCGGGAGAGCAGATACGCAGTATTTT.

The chain recombines TRBV6-2 or TRBV6-3 with TRBJ2-1; 9 positions agree with TRBD2. Losses at the gene ends were 11 bases for V and 10 bases for J; bases not matched to a gene: 15. The CDR3 has 14 residues. Germline V gives CDR1 MNHEY, CDR2 SVGEGT. The CDR3 sequence: CACSRAGGLPEQFF. CDR3 in DNA: TGTGCCTGCTCGCGGGCGGGAGGGCTCCCCGAGCAGTTCTTC.

This clonotype was seen a handful of times. This chain uses TRBV18 with TRBJ1-4; possible D gene TRBD1, 6 bases. From germline, CDR1 is KGHSH and CDR2 LQKENI. The V end was cut by 0 bases, the J end by 8 bases, with 22 bases between. The CDR3 is made up of 18 amino acids. Here the CDR3 DNA reads TGTGCCAGCTCACCACCCGGGATTGGGGGCGCACGTTTCGAAAAACTGTTTTTT. This codes for CASSPPGIGGARFEKLFF.

The chain links TRBV19 to TRBJ1-5, with D possibly TRBD1 on 5 matching bases. The CDR3 loop spans 15 amino acids. The germline CDR1 and CDR2 sequences are LNHDA and SQIVND (reference sequence). Trimming took off 6 bases at V and 6 bases at J, with 18 bases between the two ends. CDR3 in DNA: TGTGCCAGTAGGGCATTGGCTGGACAAGGTCAGCCCCAGCATTTT. This codes for CASRALAGQGQPQHF.

This clonotype occurred a few times. The chain carries TRBV11-3 and TRBJ2-1; 8 bases map to TRBD2. This CDR3 is built from 12 residues. From germline, CDR1 is SGHNT and CDR2 YENEEA. V shed 0 bases and J 16 bases; nucleotides not matched to a gene: 5. The CDR3 sequence: CASSLDGTRLFF. DNA for the CDR3: TGTGCCAGCAGCTTAGACGGGACTAGGTTATTCTTC.

This chain links TRBV7-6 with TRBJ2-1; the match to TRBD1 covers 9 bases. The CDR3 extends over 15 amino acids. The J segment lost 2 bases and the V segment lost 7 bases, leaving 6 bases of the junction unmatched. CDR1 is SGHVS and CDR2 is FNYEAQ in the germline V gene. CDR3 DNA: TGTGCCAGCACCAGGACAGGGGCCACCTACAATGAGCAGTTCTTC. Translation: CASTRTGATYNEQFF.

This clonotype has more than one count but fewer than ten. The genes are TRBV7-8 and TRBJ2-1; 10 positions agree with TRBD2. Germline lookup yields CDR1 SGHVS and CDR2 FQNEAQ. The ends lost 0 bases at V and 0 bases at J; junction bases unmatched: 5. This CDR3 is 18 amino acids long. In DNA form, the CDR3 reads TGTGCCAGCAGCTTAGCGCCTAGCGGGGGTAGCTCCTACAATGAGCAGTTCTTC. Translating it yields CASSLAPSGGSSYNEQFF.

V and J are TRBV7-6 and TRBJ1-1; D remains ambiguous. The CDR3 extends over 16 amino acids. CDR1 is SGHVS and CDR2 is FNYEAQ in the germline V gene. V lost 5 bases, J lost 5 bases, and 21 bases lay in between. CDR3 coding DNA: TGTGCCAGCAGCCCCTACTCGGACGGGATGGATACTGAAGCTTTCTTT. Protein product: CASSPYSDGMDTEAFF.

This chain connects TRBV7-2 to TRBJ2-1; D perhaps matches TRBD2 (6 bases). Germline CDR1 SGHTA, CDR2 FQGNSA. The V end lost 6 bases, the J end lost 2 bases, and 17 bases lay between the germline ends. There are 16 residues in the CDR3. CDR3 region: CASSRTGVRTYNEQFF. Here the CDR3 DNA reads TGTGCCAGCAGTCGGACGGGGGTAAGGACCTACAATGAGCAGTTCTTC.

The chain carries TRBV2 and TRBJ1-1; 8 positions match TRBD1. CDR1 and CDR2 (germline): SNHLY, FYNNEI. V trimming: 9 bases; J trimming: 7 bases; junction bases outside the gene matches: 1. The CDR3 is made up of 10 amino acids. This chain's CDR3 is CARGQDEAFF. CDR3 nucleotide sequence: TGTGCCAGGGGACAGGATGAAGCTTTCTTT.

This chain links TRBV6-1 with TRBJ2-7; D uncertain. V was shortened by 5 bases and J by 0 bases, with 11 bases between the two germline ends. Germline V gene data show CDR1 as MNHNS and CDR2 as SASEGT. The CDR3 has 14 residues. The CDR3 loop is CASSYAYSSYEQYF. DNA of the CDR3: TGTGCCAGCAGTTATGCATATTCCTCCTACGAGCAGTACTTC.